What follows are 30 T cell receptor beta chains derived from one specimen sequenced in a study of T cell clonality in common variable immunodeficiency. The data were produced by immunoSEQ multiplex PCR, yet TCRdb's version contains in-frame clones alone and is incomplete. The sample shows 42,000 or so clones, none of them appearing just once. Material for sequencing was peripheral blood mononuclear cells. These TCRs come from a person aged 18-69 years in good health.

This clone has at least ten counts. The read halts 3 residues ahead of the CDR3 end, with the missing end drawn from the germline J gene. V gene TRBV19 combines with J gene TRBJ2-5, with 7 positions matching TRBD1. CDR1 is LNHDA, CDR2 SQIVND, per germline (reference sequence). The CDR3 totals 14 residues. V lost 10 bases to trimming and J lost 4 bases; unmatched junction nucleotides: 12. CDR3 in amino acids: CATSSRNRGETQYF. CDR3 DNA (partial): TGTGCCACCTCCTCACGGAACAGGGGAGAGACC.

This clone appeared many times. The DNA read from the CDR3 is TGTGCCACCATAAGGACAGGGGGCTGGGTA. Protein: CATIRTGGWV. The entire CDR3 reads CATIRTGGWVAFF. The chain joins TRBV19 to TRBJ1-1; 11 nucleotides line up with TRBD1. The CDR3 end is not reached by the read, which stops 3 residues before it; the germline J gene fills it in. The CDR3 covers 13 residues. In germline, CDR1 is LNHDA, CDR2 SQIVND (reference sequence).

This clone was seen ten or more times. The DNA ends 3 residues before the CDR3 does, and the rest of the CDR3 is filled in from the germline J gene. V usage is TRBV5-1 and J usage is TRBJ2-7, with 12 bases aligning to TRBD2. The CDR3 extends over 15 amino acids. Germline assignment: CDR1 SGHRS and CDR2 YFSETQ. Trimming removed 4 bases from V and 3 bases from J; junction bases left unmatched: 5. This CDR3 is CASSVTSGSFYEQYF. Incomplete CDR3 DNA: TGCGCCAGCAGCGTGACTAGCGGGAGTTTCTACGAG.

About this clone itself: The CDR3 end falls 3 residues outside the read, so it is completed with the germline J gene. The chain recombines TRBV18 with TRBJ2-4, with 10 bases lining up with TRBD1. CDR1 and CDR2 (germline): KGHSH, LQKENI. The CDR3 has 13 amino acids. The CDR3 DNA, read in part, is TGTGCCAGCTCACCGGACAGGGACAGGGGT. This gives the protein CASSPDRDRG. The whole CDR3 region reads CASSPDRDRGQYF.

This clone was seen repeatedly, ten times or more. The CDR3 extends 3 residues past the end of the read, so its final part is completed from the germline J gene. This chain links TRBV5-4 with TRBJ2-1; 9 bases match TRBD1. V was pared by 4 bases and J by 3 bases, with 5 bases of the junction left unmatched. This CDR3 region has 15 residues. Germline V gene lookup returns CDR1 SGHNT and CDR2 YYREEE (reference sequence). Partial CDR3 DNA: TGTGCCAGCAGCCTACCGGGACAGGGCTACAATGAG. Its protein is CASSLPGQGYNE. The CDR3, in full, reads CASSLPGQGYNEQFF.

Comment on this clone: The junction and the germline gene differ at one end; a read error may be behind it. The observed sequence ends 3 residues before the CDR3 terminus, with the missing tail filled in from the germline J gene. The V call is TRBV2, the J call TRBJ1-1, with a weak D call TRBD1 (5 bases). The CDR3 extends over 14 amino acids. In germline, CDR1 is SNHLY, CDR2 FYNNEI. Incomplete CDR3 DNA: TGTGCCAGCAGTTCAAGACAGTTGAACACTGGA. It is translated as CASSSRQLNTG. The full-length CDR3 reads as CASSSRQLNTGAFF. The variable domain in full, completed from reference TRBV2 and TRBJ1-1, reads EPEVTQTPSHQVTQMGQEVILRCVPISNHLYFYWYRQILGQKVEFLVSFYNNEISEKSEIFDDQFSVERPDGSNFTLKIRSTKLEDSAMYFCASSSRQLNTGAFFGQGTRLTVV.

This clone was seen many times. The sequence runs out 3 residues before the end of the CDR3; the remainder is reconstructed from the germline J gene. V gene TRBV5-4 combines with J gene TRBJ1-6; tentative D call: TRBD1 (5 bases). The length of the CDR3 is 16 residues. Germline CDR1 is SGHNT and CDR2 is YYREEE (reference sequence). Trimming took 1 base from V and 5 from J, leaving 13 bases between them. Partial CDR3 DNA: TGTGCCAGCAGCTTGAGAGCAGGGATGGATAATTCACCC. The encoded protein is CASSLRAGMDNSP. The CDR3 in its entirety is CASSLRAGMDNSPLHF.

This clone was seen repeatedly, ten times or more. The CDR3 end falls 3 residues outside the read, so it is completed with the germline J gene. The genes are TRBV5-5 and TRBJ1-1; 7 nucleotides agree with TRBD1. Trimming took 4 bases from V and 3 from J; bases not matched to a gene: 9. Germline assignment: CDR1 SGHKS and CDR2 YYEKEE (reference sequence). The CDR3 loop spans 15 amino acids. CDR3 in amino acids: CASSLALTGDTEAFF. The CDR3 bases that were read are TGTGCCAGCAGCCTGGCATTAACAGGGGACACTGAA.

This clone was picked up many times. Read coverage stops 3 residues before the CDR3 terminus; the germline J gene supplies the remainder. The J gene is TRBJ1-1, the V gene TRBV6-2 or TRBV6-3, with 8 bases fitting TRBD1. V lost 2 bases, J lost 4 bases, and 0 bases stayed unmatched. Looked up from germline, CDR1 is MNHEY and CDR2 is SVGEGT. There are 13 residues in the CDR3. CDR3 protein: CASSYTGGTEAFF. CDR3 DNA, as far as it was read: TGTGCCAGCAGTTACACAGGGGGCACTGAA.

This clone was counted at least ten times. Sequencing ends 3 residues short of the CDR3 end; the germline J gene provides the rest. This rearrangement joins TRBV4-1 to TRBJ2-2; 9 positions agree with TRBD2. There are 18 residues in the CDR3. V gave up 2 bases and J gave up 3 bases; unmatched junction bases: 10. In germline, CDR1 is MGHRA, CDR2 YSYEKL. The CDR3 loop is CASSQRSGRGGYTGELFF. The part of the CDR3 DNA that was read is TGCGCCAGCAGCCAACGTAGCGGGAGAGGAGGGTACACCGGGGAG.

This clone has at least ten counts. The CDR3 is cut off 3 residues early in the read; its end comes from the germline J gene. This chain uses TRBV6-1 with TRBJ1-5; weak D call: TRBD1 (5 bases). The germline V gene encodes CDR1 MNHNS and CDR2 SASEGT. The ends were cut back, 4 bases at V and 3 bases at J, with 13 bases in the middle. This CDR3 has 15 residues. CDR3 amino acids: CASSVHRDFNQPQHF. The part of the CDR3 DNA that was read is TGTGCCAGCAGTGTACACCGGGACTTCAATCAGCCC.

This clone was recorded at least ten times. Sequencing ends 3 residues short of the CDR3 end; the germline J gene provides the rest. The V and J genes are TRBV5-1 and TRBJ1-1; D may be TRBD1 (6 bases). Per the germline V gene, CDR1 is SGHRS and CDR2 is YFSETQ. CDR3 size: 14 residues. The germline V and J ends were trimmed by 1 base and 5 bases, with 12 bases remaining between them. CDR3 DNA, as far as it was read: TGCGCCAGCAGCTTGCTCAGGGGAGGGACTGAA. It codes for CASSLLRGGTE. The entire CDR3 protein is CASSLLRGGTEAFF.

This clone was seen ten or more times. The CDR3 end lies 3 residues beyond the end of the read and is filled in from the germline J gene. The chain carries TRBV19 and TRBJ2-1, with D hard to call. The CDR3 has 15 residues. The germline CDR1 and CDR2 sequences are LNHDA and SQIVND (reference sequence). The ends were cut back, 3 bases at V and 7 bases at J, with 16 bases in the middle. The CDR3 bases that were read are TGTGCCAGTAGTATTACGAGACCACTCGGGAATGAG. It encodes CASSITRPLGNE. The full CDR3 sequence reads CASSITRPLGNEQFF.

This clone was counted ten times or more. The read terminates 3 residues ahead of where the CDR3 ends, so the germline J gene completes it. The chain combines TRBV27 with TRBJ2-6; no firm D call. Trimming left V 5 bases short and J 4 bases short, with 6 bases between. From germline, CDR1 is MNHEY and CDR2 SMNVEV (reference sequence). The CDR3 has 13 amino acids. CDR3 DNA (partial): TGTGCCAGCAGTCCGTCCGGGGCCAACGTC. Its translation is CASSPSGANV. The whole CDR3 sequence is CASSPSGANVLTF.

This clone came up many times. An end of the junction differs from the germline gene, which may be a read error. The same CDR3 also results from other DNA sequences found in this sample. CDR3 protein: CASSQGQGAYEQYF. CDR3 DNA (partial): TGCGCCAGCAGCCAAGGGCAGGGAGCCTACGAG. The chain carries TRBV4-2 and TRBJ2-7; either TRBD1 or TRBD2 may fit D (5 bases each). From the germline J gene comes the end of the CDR3, since the read stops 3 residues before it. The CDR3 length is 14 residues. Germline V gene lookup returns CDR1 LGHNA and CDR2 YNFKEQ.

This clone was recorded many times. The sequenced fragment ends 3 residues before the CDR3 boundary, so the rest is inferred from the germline J gene. V usage is TRBV11-2 and J usage is TRBJ2-3; tentatively, D is TRBD1 (6 bases). Between the trimmed V and J ends, which lost 0 bases and 1 base, there was a span of 8 bases. Germline lookup yields CDR1 SGHAT and CDR2 FQNNGV. CDR3 size: 15 residues. The CDR3 here is CASSLEGGGTDTQYF. The part of the CDR3 DNA that was read is TGTGCCAGCAGCTTAGAAGGGGGAGGCACAGATACG.

This clone was recorded many times. From the germline J gene comes the end of the CDR3, since the read stops 3 residues before it. The chain is built from TRBV7-9 and TRBJ2-2, with 9 bases matching TRBD1. CDR1 SEHNR and CDR2 FQNEAQ come from the germline V gene (reference sequence). Trimming removed 5 bases from V and 2 bases from J; junction bases left unmatched: 3. CDR3 length: 15 residues. The covered CDR3 bases are TGTGCCAGCAGCGCGACAGGGGGAAACACCGGGGAG. Encoded protein: CASSATGGNTGE. The whole CDR3 sequence reads CASSATGGNTGELFF.

Notes on this clone: The read falls 3 residues short of the CDR3 end, and the missing part is taken from the germline J gene. This chain connects TRBV7-2 to TRBJ1-5; no clear D. The CDR3 sequence is 15 residues long. Germline CDR1 SGHTA, CDR2 FQGNSA. The CDR3 reads CASSLVGGSTDPQHF. CDR3 DNA (partial): TGTGCCAGCAGCTTAGTAGGAGGCAGCACAGATCCC.

This clone was picked up many times. Incomplete CDR3 DNA: TGTGCCTGGAGGAGGGGAACGAGTGAA. Translating it yields CAWRRGTSE. The whole CDR3 region reads CAWRRGTSEAFF. This chain joins TRBV30 and TRBJ1-1, with a weak D call TRBD1 (5 bases). The CDR3 goes on 3 residues after the read ends, and that part is filled in from the germline J gene. V lost 3 bases and J lost 7, with 12 bases in between. CDR1 and CDR2 (germline): GTSNPN, SVGIG (reference sequence). This CDR3 region has 12 residues.

This clone has at least ten counts. The read terminates 3 residues ahead of where the CDR3 ends, so the germline J gene completes it. The V and J genes are TRBV9 and TRBJ1-6; D is ambiguous. Germline V lookup: CDR1 SGDLS, CDR2 YYNGEE. Trimming stripped 2 bases from V and 6 bases from J, with 9 bases between. This CDR3 contains 14 residues. The DNA read from the CDR3 is TGTGCCAGCAGCGTTGAGGGTATTAATTCACCC. It specifies CASSVEGINSP. The whole CDR3 reads CASSVEGINSPLHF.

In this sample, this clone turned up a few times. The read comes to an end 3 residues before the CDR3 does, leaving the germline J gene to fill in the end. This chain links TRBV11-3 with TRBJ2-7; 8 bases map to TRBD2. The CDR3 totals 14 residues. V was pared by 5 bases and J by 0 bases, with 3 bases of the junction left unmatched. The germline CDR1 and CDR2 sequences are SGHNT and YENEEA. The CDR3 sequence: CASSASGGSYEQYF. CDR3 DNA, as far as it was read: TGTGCCAGCAGCGCCAGCGGGGGCTCCTACGAG.

This clone was recorded many times. The missing CDR3 end, 3 residues past where the read stops, is filled in from the germline J gene. The chain joins TRBV2 to TRBJ1-6; TRBD1 is a possible D gene (6 bases). The CDR3 consists of 15 residues. Trimming left V 3 bases short and J 6 bases short, with 12 bases between. Germline-derived CDR1 and CDR2 are SNHLY and FYNNEI. CDR3 amino acids: CASSEAQGPNSPLHF. The covered CDR3 bases are TGTGCCAGCAGTGAGGCCCAGGGGCCTAATTCACCC.

This clone was picked up many times. The read ends 3 residues early relative to the CDR3; the germline J gene fills the gap. This rearrangement joins TRBV7-2 to TRBJ2-7; TRBD2 aligns across 10 bases. The CDR3 is 15 amino acids. CDR1 SGHTA and CDR2 FQGNSA come from the germline V gene. The ends lost 4 bases at V and 0 bases at J; junction bases unmatched: 3. CDR3 residues: CASSSIAGGSYEQYF. CDR3 DNA, as far as it was read: TGTGCCAGCAGCTCGATAGCGGGAGGCTCCTACGAG.

This clone has ten or more counts. The missing CDR3 end, 3 residues past where the read stops, is filled in from the germline J gene. The chain recombines TRBV4-2 with TRBJ2-3, with D possibly being TRBD2 (5 bases). CDR1 is LGHNA, CDR2 YNFKEQ, per germline. Trimming stripped 0 bases from V and 1 base from J, with 11 bases between. The CDR3 runs 16 residues. CDR3 DNA (partial): TGTGCCAGCAGCCAAGAGGGGAACGGGGGCACAGATACG. Its translation is CASSQEGNGGTDT. The full CDR3 is CASSQEGNGGTDTQYF.

The sample holds many counts of this clone. Read data end 3 residues before the CDR3 end; the end is taken from the germline J gene. The genes are TRBV7-6 and TRBJ2-3, with 10 bases aligning to TRBD2. V trimming: 0 bases; J trimming: 6 bases; junction bases outside the gene matches: 9. CDR3 length: 17 amino acids. Germline V gene data show CDR1 as SGHVS and CDR2 as FNYEAQ. CDR3 DNA (partial): TGTGCCAGCAGCTTAGCGGCCCCAAAGACTAGCGGGGATACG. It encodes CASSLAAPKTSGDT. The whole CDR3 region reads CASSLAAPKTSGDTQYF.

Many counts were recorded for this clone. The missing CDR3 end, 3 residues past where the read stops, is filled in from the germline J gene. This chain connects TRBV5-6 to TRBJ2-5, with TRBD2 identical over 8 bases. The CDR3 spans 15 residues. Germline lookup yields CDR1 SGHDT and CDR2 YYEEEE. After removal of 0 bases from V and 2 bases from J, the junction contained 3 bases not matched to a gene. CDR3: CASSLALAGQETQYF. Partial CDR3 DNA: TGTGCCAGCAGCTTGGCCTTAGCGGGGCAAGAGACC.

This clone was seen at least ten times. The DNA read from the CDR3 is TGCAGCGTTCGTAAGCCAGGGGAGACC. It codes for CSVRKPGET. The full CDR3 is CSVRKPGETQYF. The V gene is TRBV29-1, the J gene TRBJ2-5; tentative D call: TRBD1 (5 bases). The read is 3 residues too short to cover the CDR3 end, so that end is filled in from the germline J gene. The ends were cut back, 5 bases at V and 5 bases at J, with 12 bases in the middle. There are 12 residues in the CDR3. Germline loops: CDR1 SQVTM, CDR2 ANQGSEA.

This clone has a count of ten or more. The read terminates 3 residues ahead of where the CDR3 ends, so the germline J gene completes it. The V and J genes are TRBV19 and TRBJ2-3; no clear D. This CDR3 is built from 15 residues. V dropped 6 bases and J dropped 2 bases, with 15 bases sitting between them. CDR1 is LNHDA and CDR2 is SQIVND in the germline V gene (reference sequence). The DNA read from the CDR3 is TGTGCCAGTAGCCAAAGGCAAACCAACACAGATACG. Encoded protein: CASSQRQTNTDT. The full CDR3 protein is CASSQRQTNTDTQYF.

This clone has a count of ten or more. The sequence runs out 3 residues before the end of the CDR3; the remainder is reconstructed from the germline J gene. The gene calls are TRBV5-6 and TRBJ1-1; D is perhaps TRBD1 (5 bases). CDR3 length equals 15 residues. CDR1 is SGHDT and CDR2 is YYEEEE in the germline V gene. The ends were cut back, 4 bases at V and 4 bases at J, with 17 bases in the middle. Partial CDR3 DNA: TGTGCCAGCAGCGCCATTGGCCTGGGGGGCACTGAA. Residues: CASSAIGLGGTE. The whole CDR3 reads CASSAIGLGGTEAFF.

This clone was recorded many times. The read falls 3 residues short of the CDR3 end, and the missing part is taken from the germline J gene. The rearrangement joins TRBV20-1 to TRBJ2-3; D not resolved. CDR1 is DFQATT, CDR2 SNEGSKA, per germline (reference sequence). V was cut by 7 bases and J by 3 bases, with 11 bases left in between. This CDR3 is 12 amino acids long. The CDR3 DNA, read in part, is TGCAGTGTCCCCAAGCTGACAGATACG. Amino acids: CSVPKLTDT. The full CDR3 reads CSVPKLTDTQYF.